The rows below give T cell receptor beta chains drawn from one sample of a study of shared clonotypes between healthy human individuals. Generated by immunoSEQ multiplex PCR, the TCRdb table keeps only in-frame clones and is missing some. The sample holds about 2 million clones, about 95% seen once. The sequenced sample was naive CD8+ T cells sorted from blood. All receptors derive from a man aged 18 to 29 in good health. CDR3s include the opening cysteine and the closing phenylalanine or tryptophan. The D gene is left open where the match is weak. Clone size is stated in some rows and not others, as once, few, many or a class when expanded.

TRBV9	.	15	TRBJ2-7	TRBD2	CASSEGSGSPYEQYF	TGTGCCAGCAGCGAAGGTAGCGGGAGTCCCTACGAGCAGTACTTC
TRBV7-2	.	16	TRBJ2-1	.	CASSLFAYDPINEQFF	TGTGCCAGCAGCTTATTCGCCTACGACCCGATCAATGAGCAGTTCTTC
TRBV27	.	18	TRBJ2-6	.	CASSFKTPDSSGANVLTF	TGTGCCAGCAGTTTTAAAACCCCCGACAGCTCTGGGGCCAACGTCCTGACTTTC
TRBV27	once	13	TRBJ2-7	TRBD1	CASHGTGRSEQYF	TGTGCCAGCCATGGGACAGGGCGTTCGGAGCAGTACTTC
TRBV6-6	few	14	TRBJ1-2	.	CASSYSSSTYGYTF	TGTGCCAGCAGTTACTCGAGTAGCACGTATGGCTACACCTTC
TRBV13	.	16	TRBJ2-6	.	CASSSYVGPGANVLTF	TGTGCCAGCAGCTCGTATGTGGGGCCTGGGGCCAACGTCCTGACTTTC
TRBV27	.	15	TRBJ2-1	.	CASSSLPEAYNEQFF	TGTGCCAGCAGTTCTCTACCAGAGGCCTACAATGAGCAGTTCTTC
TRBV5-1	.	17	TRBJ2-1	TRBD2	CASSSHVSSGRTVEQFF	TGCGCCAGCAGCTCTCATGTTTCTAGCGGGAGAACTGTTGAGCAGTTCTTC
TRBV11-2	.	13	TRBJ2-1	.	CASSYDSYNEQFF	TGTGCCAGCAGCTACGACAGCTACAATGAGCAGTTCTTC
TRBV9	.	17	TRBJ2-4	TRBD2	CASSDPLAGGPGNIQYF	TGTGCCAGCAGCGACCCTCTAGCGGGGGGGCCGGGAAACATTCAGTACTTC
TRBV7-9	.	18	TRBJ1-4	TRBD1	CASSAPSGTGTANEKLFF	TGTGCCAGCAGCGCACCATCCGGGACAGGGACGGCGAACGAAAAACTGTTTTTT
TRBV5-6	.	12	TRBJ2-2	.	CASSFGSGELFF	TGTGCCAGCAGCTTCGGGAGCGGGGAGCTGTTTTTT
TRBV30	.	13	TRBJ2-1	TRBD1	CAWETGFYNEQFF	TGTGCCTGGGAGACAGGGTTCTACAATGAGCAGTTCTTC
TRBV7-9	few	17	TRBJ1-6	TRBD1	CASSPPTGASNNSPLHF	TGTGCCAGCAGCCCTCCGACAGGGGCGAGTAATAATTCACCCCTCCACTTT
TRBV4-1	.	14	TRBJ2-7	TRBD1	CASSYDRGLYEQYF	TGCGCCAGCAGCTATGACAGGGGTCTTTACGAGCAGTACTTC
TRBV14	.	12	TRBJ2-7	.	CASSQDLREQYF	TGTGCCAGCAGCCAAGATCTTCGCGAGCAGTACTTC
TRBV28	.	14	TRBJ2-7	TRBD1	CATVGTVTPYEQYF	TGTGCCACCGTCGGGACAGTGACCCCCTACGAGCAGTACTTC
TRBV4-1	.	17	TRBJ1-1	.	CASSQDLSWGFDTEAFF	TGCGCCAGCAGCCAAGATCTTAGTTGGGGGTTCGACACTGAAGCTTTCTTT
TRBV27	.	17	TRBJ2-7	TRBD1	CASSSQAVQGASNEQYF	TGTGCCAGCAGTTCCCAGGCCGTGCAGGGGGCGTCCAACGAGCAGTACTTC
TRBV10-3	.	14	TRBJ2-7	.	CAIRSPSSSYEQYF	TGTGCCATCCGAAGCCCCAGTTCCTCCTACGAGCAGTACTTC
TRBV9	.	17	TRBJ1-2	.	CASSGPWESSVNYGYTF	TGTGCCAGCAGCGGACCCTGGGAGTCCTCCGTTAACTATGGCTACACCTTC
TRBV4-3	.	13	TRBJ2-1	.	CASSRGDYNEQFF	TGCGCCAGCAGCCGGGGCGACTACAATGAGCAGTTCTTC